One sample yielded the 5 T cell receptor beta chains listed below, sequenced in a study of cytomegalovirus exposure and HLA in healthy donors. The PCR ran on 60 Vbeta and 13 Jbeta primers. The protocol was immunoSEQ multiplex PCR, while the TCRdb copy is restricted to in-frame clones and leaves out a portion. The sample shows approximately 100,000 clones, roughly 73% of them seen only once. Sequenced input: PBMCs. The receptors derive from a woman aged 40-49 years in good health and CMV-seronegative.

The V gene is TRBV6-1, the J gene TRBJ1-2, with D unclear. The CDR3 is made up of 13 amino acids. V was clipped by 2 bases and J by 4 bases, with 8 bases between them. CDR1 is MNHNS and CDR2 is SASEGT in the germline V gene. CDR3 region: CASSEHGGYGYTF. The CDR3 region has the DNA TGTGCCAGCAGTGAACATGGCGGCTATGGCTACACCTTC.

This sequence joins TRBV2 and TRBJ1-1, with D uncertain. V gave up 6 bases and J gave up 0 bases, with 17 bases separating them. Germline-derived CDR1 and CDR2 are SNHLY and FYNNEI. The CDR3 consists of 16 residues. The chain's CDR3 is CASSPGVPPMNTEAFF. CDR3 nucleotide sequence: TGTGCCAGCAGCCCCGGGGTCCCTCCCATGAACACTGAAGCTTTCTTT.

The rearrangement links TRBV4-3 to TRBJ1-1; TRBD1 matches 8 bases. Trimming cost V 0 bases and J 4 bases; bases outside gene matches: 10. CDR1 and CDR2 (germline): LGHNA, YSLEER. This CDR3 contains 17 residues. The CDR3: CASSQDRPGGAGTEAFF. The DNA for the CDR3 is TGCGCCAGCAGCCAAGATAGGCCAGGGGGCGCCGGCACTGAAGCTTTCTTT.

The chain uses TRBV4-1 and TRBJ1-3; TRBD1 matches 7 bases. The J segment lost 3 bases and the V segment lost 0 bases, leaving 8 bases of the junction unmatched. This CDR3 has 17 residues. Germline V gene data show CDR1 as MGHRA and CDR2 as YSYEKL. CDR3 in amino acids: CASSQEVRGTYGNTIYF. The CDR3 DNA sequence: TGCGCCAGCAGCCAAGAGGTCAGGGGGACTTATGGAAACACCATATATTTT.

The chain links TRBV30 to TRBJ1-2, with D possibly matching TRBD1 (6 bases). Germline V gene sequence: CDR1 GTSNPN, CDR2 SVGIG (reference sequence). Trimming pared 4 bases from V and 7 bases from J, leaving 13 bases between. The CDR3 length is 12 residues. The CDR3 DNA sequence: TGTGCCTGGACGAAACAGGGTTTTGGCTACACCTTC. It translates to CAWTKQGFGYTF. Drawing the rest from reference TRBV30 and TRBJ1-2, the complete variable domain is SQTIHQWPATLVQPVGSPLSLECTVEGTSNPNLYWYRQAAGRGLQLLFYSVGIGQISSEVPQNLSASRPQDRQFILSSKKLLLSDSGFYLCAWTKQGFGYTFGSGTRLTVV.